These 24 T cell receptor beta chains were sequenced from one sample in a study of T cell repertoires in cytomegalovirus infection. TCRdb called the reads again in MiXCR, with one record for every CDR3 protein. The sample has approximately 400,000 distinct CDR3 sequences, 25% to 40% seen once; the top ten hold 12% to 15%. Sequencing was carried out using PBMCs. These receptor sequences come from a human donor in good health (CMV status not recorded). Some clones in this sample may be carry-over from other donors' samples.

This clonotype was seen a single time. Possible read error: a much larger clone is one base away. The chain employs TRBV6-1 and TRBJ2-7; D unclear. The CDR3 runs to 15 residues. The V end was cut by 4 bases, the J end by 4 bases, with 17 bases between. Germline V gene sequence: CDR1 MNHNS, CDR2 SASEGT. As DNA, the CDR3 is TGTGCCAGCAGTGGAAAAGCCGGGTCCCGGTACGAGCAGTACTTC. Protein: CASSGKAGSRYEQYF.

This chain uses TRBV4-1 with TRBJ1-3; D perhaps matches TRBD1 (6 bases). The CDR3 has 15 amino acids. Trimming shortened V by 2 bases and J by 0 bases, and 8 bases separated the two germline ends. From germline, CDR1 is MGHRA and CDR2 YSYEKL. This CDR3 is CASSQQGSSGNTIYF. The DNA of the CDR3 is TGCGCCAGCAGCCAACAGGGGAGCTCTGGAAACACCATATATTTT.

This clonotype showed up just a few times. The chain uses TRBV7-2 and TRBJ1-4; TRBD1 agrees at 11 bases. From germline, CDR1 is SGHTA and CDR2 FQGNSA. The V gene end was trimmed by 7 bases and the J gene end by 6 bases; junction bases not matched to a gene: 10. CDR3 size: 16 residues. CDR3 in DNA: TGTGCCAGCACCCTTCTACGGACAGGGGGCTATGAAAAACTGTTTTTT. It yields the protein CASTLLRTGGYEKLFF.

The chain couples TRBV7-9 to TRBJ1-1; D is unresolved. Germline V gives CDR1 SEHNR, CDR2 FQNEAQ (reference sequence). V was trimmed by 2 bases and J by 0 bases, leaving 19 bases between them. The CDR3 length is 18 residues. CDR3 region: CASSLYGLGISLNTEAFF. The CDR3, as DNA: TGTGCCAGCAGCTTATACGGCCTGGGGATTTCCCTGAACACTGAAGCTTTCTTT.

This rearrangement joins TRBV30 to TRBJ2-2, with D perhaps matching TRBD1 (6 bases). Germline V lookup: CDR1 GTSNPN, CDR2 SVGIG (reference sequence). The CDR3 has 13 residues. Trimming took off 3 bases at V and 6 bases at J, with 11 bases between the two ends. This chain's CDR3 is CAWRKQGSGELFF. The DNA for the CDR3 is TGTGCCTGGAGGAAGCAGGGGTCCGGGGAGCTGTTTTTT.

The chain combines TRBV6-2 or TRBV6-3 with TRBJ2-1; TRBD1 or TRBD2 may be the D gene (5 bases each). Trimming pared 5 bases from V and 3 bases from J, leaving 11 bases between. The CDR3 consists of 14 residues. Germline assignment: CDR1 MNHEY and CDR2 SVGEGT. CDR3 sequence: CASSEEGFYNEQFF. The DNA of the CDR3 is TGTGCCAGCAGTGAAGAGGGGTTCTACAATGAGCAGTTCTTC.

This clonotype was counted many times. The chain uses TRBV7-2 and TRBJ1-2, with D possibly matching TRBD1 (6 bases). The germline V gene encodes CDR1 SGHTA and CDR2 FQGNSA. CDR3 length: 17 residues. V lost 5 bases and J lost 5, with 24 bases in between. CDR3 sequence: CASSPAGGADRGYGYTF. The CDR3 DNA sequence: TGTGCCAGCAGCCCTGCGGGGGGCGCCGACCGAGGATATGGCTACACCTTC.

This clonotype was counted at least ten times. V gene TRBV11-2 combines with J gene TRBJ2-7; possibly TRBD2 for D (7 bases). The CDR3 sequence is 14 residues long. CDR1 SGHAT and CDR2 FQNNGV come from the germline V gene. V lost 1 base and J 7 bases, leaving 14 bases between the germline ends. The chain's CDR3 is CASSLVVGGQEQYF. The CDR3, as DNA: TGTGCCAGCAGCTTAGTCGTGGGGGGGCAGGAGCAGTACTTC.

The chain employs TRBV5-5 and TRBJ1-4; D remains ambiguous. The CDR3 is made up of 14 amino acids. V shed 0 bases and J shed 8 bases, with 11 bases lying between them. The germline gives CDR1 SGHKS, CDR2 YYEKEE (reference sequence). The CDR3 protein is CASSLAPNREKLFF. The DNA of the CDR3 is TGTGCCAGCAGCTTGGCCCCCAATCGAGAAAAACTGTTTTTT. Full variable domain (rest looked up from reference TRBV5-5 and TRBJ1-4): DAGVTQSPTHLIKTRGQQVTLRCSPISGHKSVSWYQQVLGQGPQFIFQYYEKEERGRGNFPDRFSARQFPNYSSELNVNALLLGDSALYLCASSLAPNREKLFFGSGTQLSVL.

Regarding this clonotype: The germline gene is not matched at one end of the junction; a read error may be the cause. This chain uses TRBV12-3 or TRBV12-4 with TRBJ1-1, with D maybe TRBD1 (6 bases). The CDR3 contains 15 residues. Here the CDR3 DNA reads TGTGCCAGAAGTTGGGACAACCCGATGAACACTGAAGATTTCTTT. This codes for CARSWDNPMNTEDFF.

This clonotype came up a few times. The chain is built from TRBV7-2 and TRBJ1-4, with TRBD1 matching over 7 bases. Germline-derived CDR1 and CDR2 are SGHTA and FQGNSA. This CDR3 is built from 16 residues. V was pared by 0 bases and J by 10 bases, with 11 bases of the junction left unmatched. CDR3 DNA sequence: TGTGCCAGCAGCTTAGCGCTAGCAGGGGGTAAAGGAAAACTGTTTTTT. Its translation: CASSLALAGGKGKLFF.

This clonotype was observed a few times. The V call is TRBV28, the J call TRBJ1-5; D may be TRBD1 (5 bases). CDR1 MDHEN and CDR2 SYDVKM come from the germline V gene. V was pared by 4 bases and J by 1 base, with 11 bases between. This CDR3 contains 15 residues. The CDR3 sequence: CASSSGGQSNQPQHF. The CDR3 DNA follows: TGTGCCAGCAGTTCTGGCGGACAAAGCAATCAGCCCCAGCATTTT. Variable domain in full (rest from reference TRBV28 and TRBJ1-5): DVKVTQSSRYLVKRTGEKVFLECVQDMDHENMFWYRQDPGLGLRLIYFSYDVKMKEKGDIPEGYSVSREKKERFSLILESASTNQTSMYLCASSSGGQSNQPQHFGDGTRLSIL.

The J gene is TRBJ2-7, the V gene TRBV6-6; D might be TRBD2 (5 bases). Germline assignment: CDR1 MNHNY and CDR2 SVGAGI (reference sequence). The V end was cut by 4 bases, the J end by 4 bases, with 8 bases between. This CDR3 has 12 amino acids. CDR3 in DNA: TGTGCCAGCAGTTCCCTAGCTTACGAGCAGTACTTC. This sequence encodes CASSSLAYEQYF.

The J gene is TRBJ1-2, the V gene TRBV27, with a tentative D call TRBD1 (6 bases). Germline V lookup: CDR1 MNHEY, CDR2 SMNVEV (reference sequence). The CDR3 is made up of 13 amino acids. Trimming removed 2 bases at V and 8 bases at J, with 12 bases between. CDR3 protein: CASSLGGLNGYTF. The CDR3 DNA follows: TGTGCCAGCAGTTTAGGGGGGCTCAACGGCTACACCTTC.

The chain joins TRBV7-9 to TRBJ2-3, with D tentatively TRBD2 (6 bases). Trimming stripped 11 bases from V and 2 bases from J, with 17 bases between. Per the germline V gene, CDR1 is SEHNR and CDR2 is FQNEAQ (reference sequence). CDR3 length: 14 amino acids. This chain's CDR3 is CAAPYSGDTDTQYF. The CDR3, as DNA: TGTGCCGCCCCGTATAGCGGCGACACAGATACGCAGTATTTT.

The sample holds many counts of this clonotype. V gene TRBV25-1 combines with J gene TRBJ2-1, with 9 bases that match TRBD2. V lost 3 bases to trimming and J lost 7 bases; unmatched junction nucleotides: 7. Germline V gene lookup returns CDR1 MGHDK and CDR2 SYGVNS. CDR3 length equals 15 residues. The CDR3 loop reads CASSDLAGVKNEQFF. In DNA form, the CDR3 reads TGTGCCAGCAGTGACTTAGCGGGAGTTAAAAATGAGCAGTTCTTC.

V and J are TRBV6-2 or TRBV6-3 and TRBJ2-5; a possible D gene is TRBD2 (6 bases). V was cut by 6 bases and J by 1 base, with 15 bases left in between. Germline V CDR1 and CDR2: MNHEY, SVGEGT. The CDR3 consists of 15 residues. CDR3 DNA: TGTGCCAGCAGCAAAGGATCGGGAGCCCAAGAGACCCAGTACTTC. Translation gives CASSKGSGAQETQYF.

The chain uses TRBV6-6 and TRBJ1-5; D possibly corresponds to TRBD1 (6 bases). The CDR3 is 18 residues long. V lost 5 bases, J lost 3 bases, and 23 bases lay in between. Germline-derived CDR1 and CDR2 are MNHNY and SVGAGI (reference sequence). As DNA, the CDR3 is TGTGCCAGCAGTCGTACGGGACAACGACTCCGTCTCAATCAGCCCCAGCATTTT. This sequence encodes CASSRTGQRLRLNQPQHF.

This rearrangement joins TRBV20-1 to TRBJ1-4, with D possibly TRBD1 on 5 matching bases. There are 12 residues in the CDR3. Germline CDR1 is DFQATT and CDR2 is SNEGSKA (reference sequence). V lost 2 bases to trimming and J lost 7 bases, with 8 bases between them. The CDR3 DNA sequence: TGCAGTGCTAGAATGGGGACTGAAAAACTGTTTTTT. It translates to CSARMGTEKLFF.

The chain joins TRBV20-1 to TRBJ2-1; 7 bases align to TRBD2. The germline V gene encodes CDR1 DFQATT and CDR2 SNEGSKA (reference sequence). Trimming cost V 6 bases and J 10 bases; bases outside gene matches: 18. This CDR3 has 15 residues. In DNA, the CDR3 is TGCAGTGCCCAGGGCGGGGGAATTTCGATTGGGGAGCAGTTCTTC. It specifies CSAQGGGISIGEQFF.

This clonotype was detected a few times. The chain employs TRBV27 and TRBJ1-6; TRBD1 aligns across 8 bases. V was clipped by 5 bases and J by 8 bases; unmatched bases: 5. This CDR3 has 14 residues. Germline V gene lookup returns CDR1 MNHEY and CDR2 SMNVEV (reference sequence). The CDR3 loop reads CASSPQGADSPLHF. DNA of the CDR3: TGTGCCAGCAGTCCCCAGGGGGCGGATTCACCCCTCCACTTT.

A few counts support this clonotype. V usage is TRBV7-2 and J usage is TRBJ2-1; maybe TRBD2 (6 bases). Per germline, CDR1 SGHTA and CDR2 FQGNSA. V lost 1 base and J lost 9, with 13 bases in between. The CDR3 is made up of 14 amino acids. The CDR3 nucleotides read TGTGCCAGCAGCTTAGGTTTCGGGGGTCTTGAGCAGTTCTTC. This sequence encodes CASSLGFGGLEQFF.

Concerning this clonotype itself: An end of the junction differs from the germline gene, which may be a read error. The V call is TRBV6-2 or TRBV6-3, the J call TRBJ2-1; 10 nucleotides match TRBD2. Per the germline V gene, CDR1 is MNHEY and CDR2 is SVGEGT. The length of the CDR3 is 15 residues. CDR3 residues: CASSPSGGVYNDQFF. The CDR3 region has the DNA TGTGCCAGCAGCCCAAGCGGGGGGGTCTACAATGATCAGTTCTTC.

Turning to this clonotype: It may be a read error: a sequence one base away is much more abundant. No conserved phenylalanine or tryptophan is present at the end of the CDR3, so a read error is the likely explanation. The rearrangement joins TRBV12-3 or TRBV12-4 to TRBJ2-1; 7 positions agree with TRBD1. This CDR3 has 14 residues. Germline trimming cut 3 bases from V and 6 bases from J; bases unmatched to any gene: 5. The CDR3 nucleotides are TGTGCCAGCAGTTTCTCAGGGGGAATCAATGAGCAGTTCTTA. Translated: CASSFSGGINEQFL.